Shown below are 10 T cell receptor beta chains from a single sample sequenced in a study of tissue T cells after allogeneic stem cell transplantation. Assay: immunoSEQ multiplex PCR; the TCRdb copy retains only in-frame clones and omits some. The table has approximately 5,000 clones, roughly half seen once. The time point denotes: mouse harvest day 7 after allogeneic transplant. Tail vein injection delivered 10^7 T-cell-depleted bone marrow cells and 10^6 splenic CD5+ T cells. Sequencing input: gut tissue. These receptors were taken from a female BALB/c mouse given C57BL/6 T cells with graft-versus-host disease after an allogeneic hematopoietic cell transplant.

Comments on this clone: Germline and genes: mouse. The DNA ends 1 residue before the CDR3 does, and the rest of the CDR3 is filled in from the germline J gene. The chain combines TRBV13-2 with TRBJ1-1; tentative D call: TRBD1 (6 bases). This CDR3 is 12 amino acids long. V was cut by 3 bases and J by 5 bases, with 8 bases left in between. Germline V gene data show CDR1 as NNHNN and CDR2 as SYGAGS (reference sequence). The part of the CDR3 DNA that was read is TGTGCCAGCGGTGGGACAGCGACAGAAGTCTTC. Protein: CASGGTATEVF. The whole CDR3 sequence is CASGGTATEVFF.

Details on this clone: These gene names are mouse names. The read ends 1 residue shy of where the CDR3 ends; the end is completed using the germline J gene. V is TRBV13-1 and J is TRBJ2-7; the match to TRBD2 covers 9 bases. CDR1 NSHNY and CDR2 SYGAGN come from the germline V gene. Germline trimming cut 3 bases from V and 0 bases from J; bases unmatched to any gene: 4. This CDR3 is built from 15 residues. The part of the CDR3 DNA that was read is TGTGCCAGCAGTGCCCGGACTGGGGTCTCCTATGAACAGTAC. Translating gives CASSARTGVSYEQY. The whole CDR3 protein is CASSARTGVSYEQYF.

This clone was counted only a few times. All gene names here are mouse names. The observed sequence ends 1 residue before the CDR3 terminus, with the missing tail filled in from the germline J gene. The chain recombines TRBV16 with TRBJ2-4, with TRBD2 identical over 9 bases. In germline, CDR1 is SGHSA, CDR2 FRNQAP. The CDR3 spans 15 residues. The ends lost 3 bases at V and 4 bases at J; junction bases unmatched: 5. CDR3 loop: CASSFWGGGKNTLYF. CDR3 DNA (partial): TGTGCAAGCAGCTTCTGGGGGGGAGGAAAAAACACCTTGTAC. Together with reference TRBV16 and TRBJ2-4, the CDR3 gives the full variable domain: NAGVIQTPRHKVTGKGQEATLWCEPISGHSAVFWYRQTIVQGLEFLTYFRNQAPIDDSGMPKERFSAQMPNQSHSTLKIQSTQPQDSAVYLCASSFWGGGKNTLYFGAGTRLSVL.

As for this clone: Gene names and germline match the mouse. The read is 1 residue too short to cover the CDR3 end, so that end is filled in from the germline J gene. This chain joins TRBV16 and TRBJ1-4; D is unclear. V lost 5 bases and J lost 4, with 8 bases in between. CDR3 length: 13 residues. Germline CDR1 and CDR2: SGHSA and FRNQAP. The DNA read from the CDR3 is TGTGCAAGCAGCCCGGGCGGCAACGAAAGATTATTT. Its translation is CASSPGGNERLF. The entire CDR3 protein is CASSPGGNERLFF.

With regard to this clone: Mouse germline and gene names are used. The CDR3 end lies 1 residue beyond the end of the read and is filled in from the germline J gene. The chain joins TRBV15 to TRBJ2-5; 8 nucleotides agree with TRBD2. The CDR3 runs to 13 residues. Germline V gene data show CDR1 as SGHND and CDR2 as FRSKSL. V trimming: 2 bases; J trimming: 5 bases; junction bases outside the gene matches: 0. The sequenced part of the CDR3 DNA is TGTGCCAGCAGTTTACTGGGGGGAGACACCCAGTAC. Translated, it gives CASSLLGGDTQY. In full, the CDR3 reads CASSLLGGDTQYF.

This clone was found a few times. The genes are named according to mouse. The CDR3 goes on 1 residue after the read ends, and that part is filled in from the germline J gene. The chain has TRBV19 and TRBJ1-6; 7 bases line up with TRBD1. TRBJ1-6 falls under the ORF class, with uncertain function. The CDR3 is made up of 14 amino acids. CDR1 and CDR2 from the germline V gene are FNHDT and SITEND (reference sequence). The ends lost 2 bases at V and 7 bases at J; junction bases unmatched: 3. The CDR3 spells CASSIPGGNSPLYF. The covered CDR3 bases are TGTGCCAGCAGTATCCCAGGGGGGAATTCGCCCCTCTAC.

As to this clone: The gene names here belong to mouse. The read stops 1 residue short of the end of the CDR3; the missing end is completed from the germline J gene. The V and J genes are TRBV20 and TRBJ2-4, with 12 bases matching TRBD2. The CDR3 runs 14 residues. CDR1 and CDR2 from the germline V gene are GFQATS and STVNSAI. Trimming cost V 3 bases and J 6 bases; bases outside gene matches: 4. The sequenced CDR3 bases are TGTGGTGCTAGAGACTGGGGGGGCGTTAACACCTTGTAC. Translated, it gives CGARDWGGVNTLY. The entire CDR3 protein is CGARDWGGVNTLYF.

Comments on this clone: The gene names here belong to mouse. Read data end 1 residue before the CDR3 end; the end is taken from the germline J gene. Other nucleotide sequences from this sample produce the same CDR3. The gene calls are TRBV13-2 and TRBJ1-2; 7 bases agree with TRBD1. The CDR3 extends over 15 amino acids. The germline V gene has CDR1 NNHNN and CDR2 SYGAGS (reference sequence). Unmatched junction bases numbered 2, after V lost 0 bases and J lost 0 bases. The CDR3 here is CASGDGGGANSDYTF. The sequenced CDR3 bases are TGTGCCAGCGGTGATGGAGGGGGCGCAAACTCCGACTACACC.

As regards this clone: Mouse germline and gene names are used. The CDR3 is cut off 1 residue early in the read; its end comes from the germline J gene. The V and J genes are TRBV16 and TRBJ2-1; TRBD2 matches at 9 bases. This CDR3 contains 15 residues. J gave up 6 bases and V 5 bases, and 8 bases lay outside the gene matches. Germline CDR1 is SGHSA and CDR2 is FRNQAP. The CDR3 bases that were read are TGTGCAAGCAGCCGAACTGGGGGGTCGGGTGCTGAGCAGTTC. Protein product: CASSRTGGSGAEQF. The whole CDR3 region reads CASSRTGGSGAEQFF.

This clone was found a few times. Each gene name is a mouse one. The DNA ends 1 residue before the CDR3 does, and the rest of the CDR3 is filled in from the germline J gene. This chain uses TRBV26 with TRBJ2-2, with a weak D call TRBD1 (6 bases). The CDR3 extends over 15 amino acids. Germline lookup yields CDR1 KGHPV and CDR2 FQNQEV (reference sequence). Trimming pared 3 bases from V and 3 bases from J, leaving 11 bases between. CDR3 bases read: TGTGCCAGCAGTCTAGGCAGGGGCGACACCGGGCAGCTCTAC. Residues: CASSLGRGDTGQLY. Given in full, the CDR3 is CASSLGRGDTGQLYF.